The source of this T cell receptor beta chain is a study of blood T cell repertoires in COVID-19. The CDR3 has 14 residues. The germline V gene has CDR1 SGHAT and CDR2 FQNNGV. V was pared by 2 bases and J by 3 bases, with 10 bases between. In the original workflow: Cell counts per sample came from amplifying reference gene primers. TCRdb's table, derived via immunoSEQ multiplex PCR, lists solely in-frame clones and lacks some. That table gives V, J and clone size, and the DNA gave D and trimming. The table includes around 290,000 clones, approximately 89% detected once. This TCR was recovered from a woman aged 50 to 65 who had recovered from COVID-19. Sequencing was performed on peripheral blood. V gene TRBV11-2 combines with J gene TRBJ1-1; D gene ambiguous. As DNA, the CDR3 is TGTGCCAGCAGCTTATTGGGAGTGGACACTGAAGCTTTCTTT. Amino acids: CASSLLGVDTEAFF.